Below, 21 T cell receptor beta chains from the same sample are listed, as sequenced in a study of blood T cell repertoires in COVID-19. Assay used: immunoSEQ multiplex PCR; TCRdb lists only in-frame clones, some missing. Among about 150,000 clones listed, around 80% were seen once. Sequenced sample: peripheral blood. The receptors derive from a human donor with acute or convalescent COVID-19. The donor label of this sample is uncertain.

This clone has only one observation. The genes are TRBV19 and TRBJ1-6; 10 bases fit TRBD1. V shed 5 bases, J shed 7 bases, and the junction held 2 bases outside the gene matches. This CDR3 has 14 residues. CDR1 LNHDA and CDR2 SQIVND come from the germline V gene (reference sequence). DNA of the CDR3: TGTGCCAGTAGTCCGGGACAGGGGAATTCACCCCTCCACTTT. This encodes CASSPGQGNSPLHF.

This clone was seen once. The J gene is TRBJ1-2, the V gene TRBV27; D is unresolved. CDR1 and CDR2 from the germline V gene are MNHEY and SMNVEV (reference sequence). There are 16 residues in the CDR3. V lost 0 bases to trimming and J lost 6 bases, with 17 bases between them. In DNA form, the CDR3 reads TGTGCCAGCAGTTTATCCGCGGGGAATCTTCCCCATGGCTACACCTTC. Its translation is CASSLSAGNLPHGYTF.

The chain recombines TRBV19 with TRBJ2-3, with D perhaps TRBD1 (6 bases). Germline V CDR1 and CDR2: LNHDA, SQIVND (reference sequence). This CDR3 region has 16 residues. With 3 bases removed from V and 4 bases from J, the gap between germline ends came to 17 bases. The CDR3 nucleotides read TGTGCCAGTAGTATCCAAGGACAGACATGGGCAGATACGCAGTATTTT. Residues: CASSIQGQTWADTQYF.

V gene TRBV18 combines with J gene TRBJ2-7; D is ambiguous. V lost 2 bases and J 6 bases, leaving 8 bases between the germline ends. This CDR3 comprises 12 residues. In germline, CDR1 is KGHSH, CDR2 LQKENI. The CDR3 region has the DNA TGTGCCAGCTCACCAGAAGCTCTCGAGCAGTACTTC. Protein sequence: CASSPEALEQYF. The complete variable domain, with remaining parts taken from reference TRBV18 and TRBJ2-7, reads NAGVMQNPRHLVRRRGQEARLRCSPMKGHSHVYWYRQLPEEGLKFMVYLQKENIIDESGMPKERFSAEFPKEGPSILRIQQVVRGDSAAYFCASSPEALEQYFGPGTRLTVT.

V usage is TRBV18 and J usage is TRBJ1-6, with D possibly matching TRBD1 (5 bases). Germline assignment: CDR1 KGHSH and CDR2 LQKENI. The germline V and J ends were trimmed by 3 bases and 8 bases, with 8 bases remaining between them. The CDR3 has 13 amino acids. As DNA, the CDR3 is TGTGCCAGCTCACCGCAAGGGGATTCACCCCTCCACTTT. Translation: CASSPQGDSPLHF.

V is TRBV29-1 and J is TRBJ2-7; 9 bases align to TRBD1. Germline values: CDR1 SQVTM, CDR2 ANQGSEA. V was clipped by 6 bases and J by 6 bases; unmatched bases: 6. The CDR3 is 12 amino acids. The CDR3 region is CSVLPTGGEQYF. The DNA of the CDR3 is TGCAGCGTCCTACCGACAGGGGGCGAGCAGTACTTC.

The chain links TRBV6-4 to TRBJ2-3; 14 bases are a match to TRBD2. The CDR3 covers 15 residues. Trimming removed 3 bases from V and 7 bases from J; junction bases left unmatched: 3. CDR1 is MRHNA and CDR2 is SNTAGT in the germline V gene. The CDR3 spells CASSETSGGEHTQYF. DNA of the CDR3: TGTGCCAGCAGTGAGACTAGCGGGGGGGAGCATACGCAGTATTTT.

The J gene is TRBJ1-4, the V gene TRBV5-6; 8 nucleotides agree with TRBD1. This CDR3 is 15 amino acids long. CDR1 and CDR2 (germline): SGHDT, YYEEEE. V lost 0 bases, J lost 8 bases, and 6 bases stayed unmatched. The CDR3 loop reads CASSLARGPTEKLFF. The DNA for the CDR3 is TGTGCCAGCAGCTTGGCCAGGGGGCCCACCGAAAAACTGTTTTTT.

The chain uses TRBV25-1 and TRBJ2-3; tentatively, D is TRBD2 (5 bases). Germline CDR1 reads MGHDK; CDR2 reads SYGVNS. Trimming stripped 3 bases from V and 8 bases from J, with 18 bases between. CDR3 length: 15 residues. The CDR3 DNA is TGTGCCAGCAGTGACTCCATTTCCCTAGCCCTTACGCAGTATTTT. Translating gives CASSDSISLALTQYF.

DNA for the CDR3: TGTGCCATCAGTGGACAGACGGATTACAATGAGCAGTTCTTC. Translated: CAISGQTDYNEQFF. The rearrangement uses TRBV10-3 and TRBJ2-1, with TRBD1 as a possible D gene (5 bases). V lost 4 bases and J lost 4, with 11 bases in between. This CDR3 contains 14 residues. The V gene's germline CDR1 is ENHRY and CDR2 SYGVKD.

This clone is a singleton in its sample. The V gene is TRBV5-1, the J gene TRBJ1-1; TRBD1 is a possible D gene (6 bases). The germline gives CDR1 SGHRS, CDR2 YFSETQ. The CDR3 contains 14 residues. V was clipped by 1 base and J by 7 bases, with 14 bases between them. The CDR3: CASSLKGEINEAFF. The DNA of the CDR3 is TGCGCCAGCAGCTTGAAGGGGGAGATCAATGAAGCTTTCTTT.

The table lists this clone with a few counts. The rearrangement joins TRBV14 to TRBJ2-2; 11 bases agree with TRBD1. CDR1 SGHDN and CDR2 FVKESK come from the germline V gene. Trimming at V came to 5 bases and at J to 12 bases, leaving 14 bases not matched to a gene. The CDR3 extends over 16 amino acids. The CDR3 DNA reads TGTGCCAGCAGCGGTTTGAGAGGGACAGGGGGACGAAAGCTGTTTTTT. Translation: CASSGLRGTGGRKLFF.

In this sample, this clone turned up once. The CDR3 reads CASSPYQETQYF. The CDR3 nucleotides read TGTGCCAGCAGCCCGTACCAAGAGACCCAGTACTTC. The J gene is TRBJ2-5, the V gene TRBV4-2; D remains unclear. CDR1 and CDR2 from the germline V gene are LGHNA and YNFKEQ. The CDR3 extends over 12 amino acids. V was trimmed by 4 bases and J by 0 bases, leaving 3 bases between them.

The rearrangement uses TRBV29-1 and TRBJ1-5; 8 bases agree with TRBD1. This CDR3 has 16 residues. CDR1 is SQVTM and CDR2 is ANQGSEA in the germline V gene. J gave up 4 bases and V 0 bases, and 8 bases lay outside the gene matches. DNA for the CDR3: TGCAGCGTTGAAGACCCCCCACAGGGGGTGAATCAGCCCCAGCATTTT. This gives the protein CSVEDPPQGVNQPQHF.

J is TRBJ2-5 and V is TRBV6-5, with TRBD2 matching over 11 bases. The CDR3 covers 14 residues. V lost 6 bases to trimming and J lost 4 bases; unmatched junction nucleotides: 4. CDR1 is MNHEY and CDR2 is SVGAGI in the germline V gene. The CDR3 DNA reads TGTGCCAGCAGAAATAGCGGGGGGGTAGAGACCCAGTACTTC. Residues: CASRNSGGVETQYF.

The CDR3 DNA reads TGTGCCATCAGTGAGCGGATGATCTCGGAGGTCTACAATGAGCAGTTCTTC. This encodes CAISERMISEVYNEQFF. The V and J genes are TRBV10-3 and TRBJ2-1; TRBD2 might be the D (5 bases). Germline CDR1 and CDR2: ENHRY and SYGVKD. The CDR3 has 17 amino acids. Trimming pared 2 bases from V and 3 bases from J, leaving 17 bases between.

The CDR3 region is CASSQAGTGINGYTF. CDR3 in DNA: TGCGCCAGCAGCCAAGCCGGGACAGGGATCAATGGCTACACCTTC. This chain links TRBV4-1 with TRBJ1-2, with 9 bases identical to TRBD1. From germline, CDR1 is MGHRA and CDR2 YSYEKL. Trimming at V came to 1 base and at J to 6 bases, leaving 6 bases not matched to a gene. CDR3 length: 15 residues.

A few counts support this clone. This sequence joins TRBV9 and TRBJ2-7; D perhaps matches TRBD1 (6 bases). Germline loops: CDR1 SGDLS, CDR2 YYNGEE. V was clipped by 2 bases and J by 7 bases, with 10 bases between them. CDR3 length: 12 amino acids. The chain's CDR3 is CASSVLRGEQYF. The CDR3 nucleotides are TGTGCCAGCAGCGTCCTCAGGGGAGAGCAGTACTTC.

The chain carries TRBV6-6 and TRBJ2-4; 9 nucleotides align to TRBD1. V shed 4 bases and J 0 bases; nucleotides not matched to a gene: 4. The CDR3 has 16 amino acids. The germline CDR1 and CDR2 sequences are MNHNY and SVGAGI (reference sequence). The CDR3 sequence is CASSSGTGLAKNIQYF. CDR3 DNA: TGTGCCAGCAGTTCCGGGACAGGGCTAGCCAAAAACATTCAGTACTTC.

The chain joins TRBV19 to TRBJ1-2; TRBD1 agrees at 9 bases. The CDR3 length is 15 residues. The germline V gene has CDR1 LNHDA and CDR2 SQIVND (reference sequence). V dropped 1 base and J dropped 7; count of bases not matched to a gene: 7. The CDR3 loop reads CASSIGDRASSGYTF. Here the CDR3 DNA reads TGTGCCAGTAGTATAGGGGACAGGGCTTCTAGTGGCTACACCTTC.

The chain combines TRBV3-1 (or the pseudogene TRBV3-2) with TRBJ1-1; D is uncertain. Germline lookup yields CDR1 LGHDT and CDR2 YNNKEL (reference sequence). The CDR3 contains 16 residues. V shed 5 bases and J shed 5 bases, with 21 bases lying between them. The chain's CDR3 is CASSFQNRRASTEAFF. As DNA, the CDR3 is TGTGCCAGCAGCTTCCAGAATAGGAGGGCTAGTACTGAAGCTTTCTTT.